The TCR beta chain described here comes from a study of blood T cell repertoires in COVID-19. Trimming removed 1 base from V and 5 bases from J, with 11 bases in between. Germline V lookup: CDR1 LGHDT, CDR2 YNNKEL (reference sequence). CDR3 length: 14 residues. Generated by immunoSEQ multiplex PCR, the TCRdb table keeps only in-frame clones and is missing some. The repertoire holds approximately 250,000 clones, with 70% to 90% as singletons. The J gene is TRBJ2-5, the V gene TRBV3-1 (or the pseudogene TRBV3-2), with D maybe TRBD1 (5 bases). The TCR comes from a young woman who had recovered from COVID-19. Sequences were obtained from PBMCs or T cells enriched from blood (not recorded which). CDR3 region: CASSQVSGYETQYF. The CDR3 DNA is TGTGCCAGCAGCCAAGTATCAGGGTACGAGACCCAGTACTTC.